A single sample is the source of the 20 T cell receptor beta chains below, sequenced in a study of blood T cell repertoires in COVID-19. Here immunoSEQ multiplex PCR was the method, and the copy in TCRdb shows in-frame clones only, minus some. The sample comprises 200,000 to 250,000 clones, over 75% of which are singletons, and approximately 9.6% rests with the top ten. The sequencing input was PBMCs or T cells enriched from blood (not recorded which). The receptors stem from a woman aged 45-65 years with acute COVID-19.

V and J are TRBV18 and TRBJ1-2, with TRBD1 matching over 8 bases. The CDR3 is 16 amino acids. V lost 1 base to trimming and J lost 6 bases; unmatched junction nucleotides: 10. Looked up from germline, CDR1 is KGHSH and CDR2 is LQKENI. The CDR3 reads CASSPLPTGQGDGYTF. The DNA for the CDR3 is TGTGCCAGCTCACCACTACCAACAGGACAGGGTGATGGCTACACCTTC.

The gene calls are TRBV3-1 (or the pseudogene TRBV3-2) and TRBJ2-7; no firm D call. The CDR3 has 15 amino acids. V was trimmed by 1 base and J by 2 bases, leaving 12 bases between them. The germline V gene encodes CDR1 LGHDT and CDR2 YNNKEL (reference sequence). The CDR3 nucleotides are TGTGCCAGCAGCCAAGGGAGACTGCCCGCCTACGAGCAGTACTTC. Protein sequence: CASSQGRLPAYEQYF.

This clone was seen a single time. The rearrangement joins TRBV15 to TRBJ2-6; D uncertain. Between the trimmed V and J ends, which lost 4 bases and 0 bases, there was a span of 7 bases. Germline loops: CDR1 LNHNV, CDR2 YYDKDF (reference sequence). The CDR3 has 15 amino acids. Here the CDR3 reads CATSMLSSGANVLTF. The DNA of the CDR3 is TGTGCCACCAGCATGCTCAGCTCTGGGGCCAACGTCCTGACTTTC.

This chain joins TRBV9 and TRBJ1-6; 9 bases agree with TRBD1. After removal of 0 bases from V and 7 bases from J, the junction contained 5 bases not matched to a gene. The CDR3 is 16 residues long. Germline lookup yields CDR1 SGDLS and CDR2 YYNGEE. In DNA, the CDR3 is TGTGCCAGCAGCGTAGGTGACAGGGGGTTGAATTCACCCCTCCACTTT. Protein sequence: CASSVGDRGLNSPLHF. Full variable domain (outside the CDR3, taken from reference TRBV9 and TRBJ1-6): DSGVTQTPKHLITATGQRVTLRCSPRSGDLSVYWYQQSLDQGLQFLIQYYNGEERAKGNILERFSAQQFPDLHSELNLSSLELGDSALYFCASSVGDRGLNSPLHFGNGTRLTVT.

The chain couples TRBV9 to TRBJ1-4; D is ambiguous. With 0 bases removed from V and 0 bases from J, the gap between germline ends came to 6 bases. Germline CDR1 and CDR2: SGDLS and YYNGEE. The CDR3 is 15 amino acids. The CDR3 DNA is TGTGCCAGCAGCGTAGAGCATGCAACTAATGAAAAACTGTTTTTT. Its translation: CASSVEHATNEKLFF.

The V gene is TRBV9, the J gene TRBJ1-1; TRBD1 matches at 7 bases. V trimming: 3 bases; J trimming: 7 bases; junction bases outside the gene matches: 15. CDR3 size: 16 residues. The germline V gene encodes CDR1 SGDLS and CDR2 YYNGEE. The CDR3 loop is CASSARTGPFGIEAFF. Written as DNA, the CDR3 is TGTGCCAGCAGCGCTAGGACAGGCCCCTTTGGAATTGAAGCTTTCTTT.

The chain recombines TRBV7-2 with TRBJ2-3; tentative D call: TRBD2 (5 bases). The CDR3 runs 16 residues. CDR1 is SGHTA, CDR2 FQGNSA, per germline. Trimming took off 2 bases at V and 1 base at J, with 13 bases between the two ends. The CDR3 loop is CASSLIGIQRTDTQYF. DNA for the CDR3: TGTGCCAGCAGCTTAATCGGGATCCAGCGCACAGATACGCAGTATTTT.

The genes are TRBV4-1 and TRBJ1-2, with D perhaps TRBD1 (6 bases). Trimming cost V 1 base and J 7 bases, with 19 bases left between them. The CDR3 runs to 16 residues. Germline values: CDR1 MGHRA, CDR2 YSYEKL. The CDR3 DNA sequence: TGCGCCAGCAGCCAAGGACAGGCTCCCAGTAAGGGTGGCTACACCTTC. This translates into CASSQGQAPSKGGYTF.

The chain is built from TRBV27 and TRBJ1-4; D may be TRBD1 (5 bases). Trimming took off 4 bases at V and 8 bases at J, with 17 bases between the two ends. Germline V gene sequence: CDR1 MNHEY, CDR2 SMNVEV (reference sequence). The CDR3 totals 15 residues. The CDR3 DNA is TGTGCCAGCAGTTCCCGCGGGGCTGGAGGAGAAAAACTGTTTTTT. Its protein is CASSSRGAGGEKLFF.

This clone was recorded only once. In DNA form, the CDR3 reads TGCGCCAGCTCCCCCGCGACTAGCGCACAAGAGACCCAGTACTTC. Translating gives CASSPATSAQETQYF. V is TRBV5-1 and J is TRBJ2-5; 8 nucleotides match TRBD2. V was clipped by 7 bases and J by 2 bases; unmatched bases: 10. CDR3 size: 15 residues. Germline values: CDR1 SGHRS, CDR2 YFSETQ.

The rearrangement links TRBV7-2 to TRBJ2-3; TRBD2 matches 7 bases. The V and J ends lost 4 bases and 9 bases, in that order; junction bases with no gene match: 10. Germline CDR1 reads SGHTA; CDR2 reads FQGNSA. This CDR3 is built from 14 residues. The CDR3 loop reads CASSYGLDLSTQYF. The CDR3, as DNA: TGTGCCAGCAGCTACGGACTAGACCTCTCGACGCAGTATTTT.

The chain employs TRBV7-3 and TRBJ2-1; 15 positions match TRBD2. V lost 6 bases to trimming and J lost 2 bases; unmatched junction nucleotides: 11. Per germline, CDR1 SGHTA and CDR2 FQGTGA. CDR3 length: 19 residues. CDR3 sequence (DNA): TGTGCCAGCAGAGCGTCCGGGACTAGCGGGGGGATTCCCTACAATGAGCAGTTCTTC. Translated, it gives CASRASGTSGGIPYNEQFF.

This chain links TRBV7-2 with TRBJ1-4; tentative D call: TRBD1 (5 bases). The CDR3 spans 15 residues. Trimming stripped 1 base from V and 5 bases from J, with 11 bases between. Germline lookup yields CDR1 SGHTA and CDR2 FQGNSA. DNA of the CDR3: TGTGCCAGCAGCTTAGGGGGACTGATAAATGAAAAACTGTTTTTT. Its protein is CASSLGGLINEKLFF.

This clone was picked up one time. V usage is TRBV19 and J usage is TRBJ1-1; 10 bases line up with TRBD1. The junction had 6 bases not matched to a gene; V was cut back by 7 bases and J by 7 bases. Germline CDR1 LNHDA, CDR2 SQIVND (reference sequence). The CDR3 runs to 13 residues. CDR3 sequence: CASMGQGFGEAFF. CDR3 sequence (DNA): TGTGCCAGTATGGGACAGGGGTTTGGTGAAGCTTTCTTT.

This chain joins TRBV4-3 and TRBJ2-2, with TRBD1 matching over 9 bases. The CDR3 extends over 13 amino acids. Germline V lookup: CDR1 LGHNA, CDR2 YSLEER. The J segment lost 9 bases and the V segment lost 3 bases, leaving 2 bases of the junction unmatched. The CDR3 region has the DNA TGCGCCAGCAGCCAGGACAGGGGCCGGGAGCTGTTTTTT. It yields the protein CASSQDRGRELFF.

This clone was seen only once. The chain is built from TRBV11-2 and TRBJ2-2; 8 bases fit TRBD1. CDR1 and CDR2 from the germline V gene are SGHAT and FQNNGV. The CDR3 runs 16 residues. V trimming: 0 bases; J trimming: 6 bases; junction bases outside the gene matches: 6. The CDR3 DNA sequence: TGTGCCAGCAGCTTAGAGCAGGGGGCGAGGGCCGGGGAGCTGTTTTTT. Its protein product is CASSLEQGARAGELFF.

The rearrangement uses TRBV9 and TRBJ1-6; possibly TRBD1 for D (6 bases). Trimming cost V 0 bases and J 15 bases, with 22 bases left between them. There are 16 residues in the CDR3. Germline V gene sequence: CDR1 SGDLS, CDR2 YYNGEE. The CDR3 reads CASSVEAGVKNGDLHF. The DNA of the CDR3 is TGTGCCAGCAGCGTAGAGGCAGGGGTGAAAAATGGGGACCTCCACTTT.

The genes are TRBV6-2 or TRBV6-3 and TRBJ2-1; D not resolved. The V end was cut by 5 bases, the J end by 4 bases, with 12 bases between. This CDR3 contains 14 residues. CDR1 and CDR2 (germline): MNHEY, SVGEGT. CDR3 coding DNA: TGTGCCAGCAGTCAAAGCGACTGGTACAATGAGCAGTTCTTC. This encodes CASSQSDWYNEQFF.

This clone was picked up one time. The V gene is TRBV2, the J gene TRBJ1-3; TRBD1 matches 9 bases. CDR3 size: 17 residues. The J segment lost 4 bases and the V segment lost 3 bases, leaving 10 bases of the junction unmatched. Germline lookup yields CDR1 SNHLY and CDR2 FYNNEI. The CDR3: CASSDMGQGLSGNTIYF. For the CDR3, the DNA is TGTGCCAGCAGTGATATGGGACAGGGCCTCTCAGGAAACACCATATATTTT.

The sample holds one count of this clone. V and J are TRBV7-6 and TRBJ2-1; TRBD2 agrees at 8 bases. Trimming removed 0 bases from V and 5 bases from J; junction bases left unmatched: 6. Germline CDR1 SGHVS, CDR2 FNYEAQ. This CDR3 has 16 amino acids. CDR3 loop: CASSLAGGGRNNEQFF. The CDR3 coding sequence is TGTGCCAGCAGCTTAGCAGGCGGGGGGAGAAACAATGAGCAGTTCTTC.